This T cell receptor (beta chain) came from a study of T cell responses to AZD1222 COVID-19 vaccine. Trimming cost V 7 bases and J 4 bases, with 10 bases left between them. CDR3 length: 13 amino acids. The germline CDR1 and CDR2 sequences are MDHEN and SYDVKM. Findings and limits, study-wide: Donors in the cohort were predominantly white British and more often female, and clonal diversity was possibly underestimated. Of the AZD1222 recipients, only 5 or 6 were seropositive at baseline. Vaccination with two AZD1222 doses was followed by a rise in Spike-specific TCR breadth and depth.

Comment on this clone: What it binds is not known.

Researchers grouped second doses given at about 4 or about 12 weeks into one pool. Profiled with immunoSEQ multiplex PCR; TCRdb holds only in-frame clones, not every one. The sample holds about 73,000 clones, around 80% seen once. The sequence was obtained from an adult who received the AZD1222 COVID-19 vaccine. Source: peripheral blood, taken 28 days after the second AZD1222 dose. This chain links TRBV28 with TRBJ1-4; D is uncertain. The CDR3 region is CASNLGDNEKLFF. The DNA of the CDR3 is TGTGCCAGCAATCTGGGAGATAATGAAAAACTGTTTTTT.